The clone carrying this T cell receptor (beta chain) was counted only a few times. As yet, its antigen is unknown. Healthy bone marrow donors made up the cohort. The data originate from a study of cytomegalovirus exposure and HLA in healthy donors. Across the whole study: Out of approximately 400 genotyped donors, about 81% belonged to the Caucasian-associated ancestry cluster.

With 60 Vbeta and 13 Jbeta primers, the PCR was carried out. The table came from immunoSEQ multiplex PCR; TCRdb's copy has only in-frame clones and leaves some out. The sample yields 90,000 to 150,000 clones, around 70% seen once. Broader study findings: By HLA locus, TCR association rates varied in a later analysis, with DRB1 showing the most and HLA-C the fewest.

The sequence derives from a woman in her thirties or forties in good health and CMV-seronegative. The sample was PBMCs.

CDR3 loop: CASSFGWAPETQYF. The CDR3 nucleotides read TGTGCCAGCAGCTTTGGGTGGGCCCCGGAGACCCAGTACTTC. This chain links TRBV11-2 with TRBJ2-5, with D unresolved. Germline loops: CDR1 SGHAT, CDR2 FQNNGV. Trimming stripped 3 bases from V and 5 bases from J, with 13 bases between. There are 14 residues in the CDR3.